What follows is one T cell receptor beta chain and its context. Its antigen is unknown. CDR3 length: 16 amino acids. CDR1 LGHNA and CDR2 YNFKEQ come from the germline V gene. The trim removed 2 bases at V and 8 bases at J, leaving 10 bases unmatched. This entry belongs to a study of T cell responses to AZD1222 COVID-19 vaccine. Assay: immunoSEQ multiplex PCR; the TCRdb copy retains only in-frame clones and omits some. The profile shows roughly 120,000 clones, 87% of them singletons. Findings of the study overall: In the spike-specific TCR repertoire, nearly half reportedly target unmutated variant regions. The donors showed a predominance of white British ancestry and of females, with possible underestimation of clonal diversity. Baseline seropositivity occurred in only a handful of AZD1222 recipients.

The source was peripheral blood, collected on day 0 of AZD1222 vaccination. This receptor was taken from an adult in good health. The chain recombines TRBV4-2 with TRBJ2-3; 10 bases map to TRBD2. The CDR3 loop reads CASSQYLAGAGGTQYF. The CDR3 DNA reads TGTGCCAGCAGCCAATATCTAGCGGGGGCTGGAGGTACGCAGTATTTT.